This is a list of T cell receptor beta chains from one sample in a study of OX40 agonist ivuxolimab in advanced cancers. The protocol was immunoSEQ multiplex PCR, while the TCRdb copy is restricted to in-frame clones and leaves out a portion. The sample lists 60,000 to 65,000 clones, 80% to 95% occurring once. The material was CD4+ or CD8+ T cells sorted from blood, obtained in a trial of the OX40 agonist ivuxolimab. All receptors derive from an adult with an advanced solid tumor such as melanoma, head and neck, liver or kidney cancer. CDR3s include the opening cysteine and the closing phenylalanine or tryptophan. The D gene is left open where the match is weak. Clone size is stated in some rows and not others, as once, few, many or a class when expanded.

>.|TRBJ2-1|.|TRBV27
TGTGCCAGCAGTTTCAGCAATGAGCAGTTCTTC
CASSFSNEQFF
>once|TRBJ2-2|TRBD1|TRBV11-3
TGTGCCAGCAGCCCGCGGGACAGGGCGAACACCGGGGAGCTGTTTTTT
CASSPRDRANTGELFF
>.|TRBJ1-1|.|TRBV5-8
TGTGCCAGCAGCTTGGCTCCAGGCATGAACACTGAAGCTTTCTTT
CASSLAPGMNTEAFF
>.|TRBJ2-1|TRBD1|TRBV19
TGTGCCAGCCCCCGGGACAGGGGGCCGAGCTCCTACAATGAGCAGTTCTTC
CASPRDRGPSSYNEQFF
>.|TRBJ2-7|.|TRBV6-5
TGTGCCAGCAGTGACCGTCTAGATGGTGGGGAGCAGTACTTC
CASSDRLDGGEQYF
>.|TRBJ2-1|TRBD2|TRBV14
TGTGCCAGCAGCCAAGCGAGAAGCGGGAGCCTAAATGAGCAGTTCTTC
CASSQARSGSLNEQFF
>.|TRBJ2-1|.|TRBV5-6
TGTGCCAGCAGCACAAATTTCGGTCCCTCCTACAATGAGCAGTTCTTC
CASSTNFGPSYNEQFF
>.|TRBJ2-3|TRBD2|TRBV5-4
TGTGCCAGCAGCTACAGACTAGCGGGGCAAGATACGCAGTATTTT
CASSYRLAGQDTQYF
>once|TRBJ1-1|TRBD1|TRBV28
TGTGCCAGCAGTCCAAGGGGACAGATTGAAGCTTTCTTT
CASSPRGQIEAFF
>.|TRBJ2-1|TRBD2|TRBV5-5
TGTGCCAGCAGCCGAGGGACTAGCGTCTACAATGAGCAGTTCTTC
CASSRGTSVYNEQFF